This T cell receptor (beta chain) was recovered during a study of early T cells in non-severe SARS-CoV-2 infection. Overall study: The input, bulk RNA from unsorted whole blood, was sequenced, and chains were unpaired.

The germline gives CDR1 SGHVS, CDR2 FQNEAQ. The CDR3 contains 15 residues. The germline V and J ends were trimmed by 3 bases and 0 bases, with 8 bases remaining between them. A single record per CDR3 protein comes from TCRdb applying MiXCR to the 5' RACE reads. The sample holds tens of thousands of distinct CDR3 sequences, about a tenth seen once. The table lists this clonotype with a few counts. The chain combines TRBV7-8 with TRBJ1-4; D not certain. The source of this sequence is an adult who was a healthcare worker with PCR-confirmed SARS-CoV-2 infection or an uninfected control (not recorded which). The specimen sequenced was whole blood. The CDR3: CASSFRIPTNEKLFF. CDR3 DNA: TGTGCCAGCAGCTTCCGCATCCCAACTAATGAAAAACTGTTTTTT.